This TCR beta chain was profiled in a study of cytomegalovirus exposure and HLA in healthy donors (TCRdb year 2017). A note on the overall study: An earlier analysis of 587 of the donors reported over 250 Gb of sequence data and approximately 120 million unique TCR beta sequences obtained from about 179 million T cells. Around 320 gigabases of sequencing data and approximately 85 million unique TCR sequences were included in an early release covering several hundred HLA-typed donors. The genetic ancestry cluster associated with self-reported Caucasian donors included 81% of the 398 genotyped donors. The aim of the study was to test whether cataloging public T cell receptors could identify signatures of past pathogen exposure. Using immunosequencing, the study profiled T cell repertoires from 500 to 800 subjects and related those repertoires to cytomegalovirus serostatus. Besides the first cohort of under 700 subjects, a separate validation cohort made up of around 120 different subjects was used. To predict cytomegalovirus infection status, the study combined high-throughput TCR immunosequencing, statistical association of individual TCRs with disease status, and machine learning. In a later analysis, previously published TCR beta repertoires from roughly 710 donors were re-analyzed and high-resolution HLA genotyping was added so that TCR occurrence patterns could be studied. Rather than drawing on any new phenotypic data, the later analysis identified candidate immune exposures from TCR beta sequences and the way those sequences occurred across donors. In an earlier analysis of 587 of the donors, high-throughput TCR beta sequencing was used to judge whether each TCR beta V gene segment behaved as functional or pseudogenic. Donor age, sex, ethnicity and CMV serostatus were compiled together with the repertoire data. In a later genetic analysis, genome-wide SNP genotypes for about three fifths of the roughly 670 donors were used, and that subset was treated as a discovery cohort. All discovery cohort repertoires had been generated on a single sequencing platform. Both class I and class II loci were covered by HLA typing, at four-digit resolution. The number of donors typed differed by locus, with roughly 629-640 for A, B, C, DRB1 and DQB1, around 500 for DQA1, about 610 for DPA1, and 450 to 480 for DPB1. Several DR-DQ haplotypes were handled as single units for association and clustering because linkage in the cohort was strong. Among under 450 genotyped donors of the cohort, an average of roughly 240,000 unique TCR beta nucleotide sequences were sequenced per donor, roughly 18% of them non-productive. The research as a whole found: Some IMGT-functional V segments, including TRBV6-2 and TRBV6-3, could not be told apart with the 87-base-pair reads, so those segments were excluded. Presence/absence analyses assumed roughly uniform sequencing depth across donors, an assumption that may not hold. Across donors, most TCR sequences were observed very rarely, whereas some public TCRs were present in many individuals. A later analysis found that most CMV-associated TCR beta chains appeared HLA-restricted, with HLA associations seemingly driven largely by CMV exposure. The earlier analysis of approximately 560 of the donors excluded around 17 rarely observed V segments, including chromosome 9 orphons, because counts were too low. The classifier was reported to diagnose cytomegalovirus status with high specificity and sensitivity in both the original cohort and the validation cohort. A later genetic analysis associated a missense DCLRE1C variant with V-gene and J-gene trimming of TCR beta chains, and an independent cohort replicated the association. A group of highly shared sequence variants was considered likely to be a technical artifact of the sequencing pipeline. A later analysis reported that several top co-occurrence clusters appeared linked to parvovirus B19, influenza, CMV and Epstein-Barr virus. Immune exposure information for the cohort was limited to CMV serostatus. Because HLA typing was unavailable for some donors at each locus, only the typed subset was used in association tests. A further reported finding was that TCR beta sequences accurately predicted the HLA-A and HLA-B alleles for most subjects in the first cohort. A total of some 180 TCR beta chains were listed by the study as associated with cytomegalovirus. In this cohort, only TCR beta chains were sequenced, and detectable features were limited by the absence of alpha or paired-chain data. Linkage disequilibrium might explain the correlated functional status among segregating V segments, but an unknown experimental factor could not be excluded. In a later analysis, HLA-associated TCR beta chains were found to be more clonally expanded and to have lower generation probabilities than equally common non-associated chains. A later analysis found that TCR association rates varied across HLA loci, with DRB1 alleles showing the most associated TCRs and HLA-C alleles the fewest. Assigning TCR associations to individual alleles was difficult when HLA alleles, especially DR and DQ, strongly co-occurred. In an earlier analysis of some 540 of the donors, most TCR beta V segments appeared in productive rearrangements about 87% or about 30% of the time, broadly matching IMGT annotations. According to a later genetic analysis, donors in an Asian-associated ancestry cluster had fewer N-insertions in productive TCRs than the approximately 670-donor mean. Specific HLA alleles were associated with 18,000 or so TCR beta sequences at a false discovery rate of 0.05 in a later analysis. According to the authors, the approach could potentially be generalized to other disease states and immunological phenotypes. In vitro tests confirmed that a few of the cytomegalovirus-associated TCR beta chains recognize cytomegalovirus antigens.

Libraries were built with the immunoSEQ multiplex PCR assay. The multiplex PCR relied on a mix of 60 forward primers for TCR Vbeta segments and 13 reverse primers for TCR Jbeta segments. The CDR3 region of rearranged TCR beta genes was amplified from genomic DNA with a multiplex PCR assay. Amplified TCR beta libraries were sequenced as 87-base-pair reads on the Illumina HiSeq System. The paper's processing steps were these. A later analysis tallied around 82 million unique TCR beta chains across the 666 repertoires, and approximately 11 million of those chains were shared by two or more donors. Raw reads were error-corrected and collapsed into unique sequences by a nearest-neighbor algorithm in which closely related sequences were merged to remove PCR and sequencing errors. Alignment of CDR3 sequences to IMGT reference sequences was used to assign V, D and J gene segments. For a sequence to be retained, a match of at least six nucleotides to both a V gene segment and a J gene segment was required. A rearrangement was called productive if the CDR3 had no stop codons and remained in frame with V and J, and every other rearrangement was called non-productive. Following IMGT convention, CDR3 was defined as the stretch from the second conserved V-encoded cysteine up to the conserved J-encoded phenylalanine. Sequences without an unambiguous match to a single V gene segment were excluded from the earlier analysis of several hundred of the donors. An earlier analysis of several hundred of the donors called V segments functional above 56.7% productive rearrangements and segregating when the between-donor standard deviation exceeded 5%. A statistical classification framework was built to diagnose cytomegalovirus status from the catalog of TCR beta chain sequences. In a later analysis, TCR nucleotide sequences were compared against IMGT/GENE-DB human TR gene sequences so that V and J genes could be assigned. A later analysis assigned CDR3 sequences and most-parsimonious VDJ recombination scenarios with the TCRdist pipeline. In a later analysis, every TCR beta chain was defined by the combination of its CDR3 amino acid sequence and its V-gene family, and reads without a unique V-gene family were dropped. To address suspected cross-contamination and a sequencing artifact, a later analysis removed a few hundred highly shared, low-generation-probability nucleotide sequences. For each public chain, a later analysis derived a clonal expansion index from normalized ranks of inferred template counts within each repertoire. Generation probabilities in a later analysis came from a VDJ recombination model fitted to out-of-frame rearrangements, and those results were checked against IGoR. In a later analysis, hypergeometric tests were used to score TCR-TCR, TCR-HLA and TCR-CMV co-occurrence, with a repertoire-size bias correction applied to TCR pairs. To estimate false discovery rates, a later analysis permuted the HLA or CMV assignments 20 times. In a later analysis, co-occurring TCRs were grouped using DBSCAN, with TCRdist sequence similarity added in when clustering inside HLA-allele-positive subsets. For co-occurrence clustering, repertoires with fewer than 30,000 or more than 120,000 public chains were excluded, along with four to six repertoires with anomalous nucleotide sharing. TCRdb limited this immuneACCESS table to in-frame rearrangements with V and J called. A share of clones is missing; checked studies link under half to unresolved V genes, and the rest is unexplained. V, J and clone size derive from that table, while D and trimming were established from the DNA sequence. This sample has over 150,000 clones in its table, and roughly 77% of those were observed once. The ten largest clones add up to approximately 8% of the sample.

The cohort comprised some 700 healthy bone marrow donors. At the time of sampling, every cohort member was nominally healthy, though immune exposures that went unrecorded were likely present. The donor was CMV seropositive and belonged to the group of a few hundred seropositive cohort members. A peripheral blood sample was collected from each donor, and TCR beta sequencing was performed on peripheral blood mononuclear cells. Genomic DNA was extracted from the blood cell samples with the Qiagen DNeasy Blood Extraction Kit. Remarks on this clone: The target of this receptor is not known. Base qualities are not recorded, but no much larger clone differs from it by a single base.

V is pruned by 4 bases and J by 7 bases, leaving 8 bases of the junction without a gene match. Its CDR3 holds 15 amino acids, cysteine through phenylalanine. Only the CDR3 DNA is retained, 45 bases long and in frame from the first base. CDR1 SGDLS and CDR2 YYNGEE are derived from the germline V gene. Material: PBMCs. The source of this sequence is a man aged 25 to 40 in good health and CMV-seropositive. The chain is assembled from TRBV9 and TRBJ1-6, and TRBD1 matches 7 of the central bases. The CDR3 loop reads CASSPGQSQNSPLHF. The nucleotide sequence reads TGTGCCAGCAGCCCGGGACAGAGCCAAAATTCACCCCTCCACTTT.